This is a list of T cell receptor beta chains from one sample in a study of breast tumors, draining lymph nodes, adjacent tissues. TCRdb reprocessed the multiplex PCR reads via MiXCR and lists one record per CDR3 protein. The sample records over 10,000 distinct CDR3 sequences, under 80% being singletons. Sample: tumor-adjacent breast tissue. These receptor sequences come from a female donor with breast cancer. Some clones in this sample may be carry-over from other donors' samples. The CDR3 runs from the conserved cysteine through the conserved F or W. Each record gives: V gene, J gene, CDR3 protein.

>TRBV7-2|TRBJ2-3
CASSLLTYREGPPYTDTQYF
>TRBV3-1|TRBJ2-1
CASSQGRSLGNEQFF
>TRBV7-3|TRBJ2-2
CASSDTGSTGELFF
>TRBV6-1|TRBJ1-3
CASRVGAISGNTIYF
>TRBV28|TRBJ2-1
CASSLSGYEQFF
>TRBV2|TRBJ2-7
CASRASTEQYF
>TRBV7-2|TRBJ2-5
CASSRTRTGQETQYF
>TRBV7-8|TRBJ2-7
CASSLGGGGTYEQYF
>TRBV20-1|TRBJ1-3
CSDSYRVASGNTIYF
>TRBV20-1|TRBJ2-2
CSASGGGLAGGELFF
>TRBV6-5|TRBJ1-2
CASSYSQSYGYTF
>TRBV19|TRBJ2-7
CASSLPGTSSYEQYF
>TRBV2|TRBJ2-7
CASLFFGTAYEQYF
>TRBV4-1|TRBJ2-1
CASSFRQGDEQFF
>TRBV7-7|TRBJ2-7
CASSLGLAGVDEQYF
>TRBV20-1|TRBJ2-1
CSATSTSSYNEQFF
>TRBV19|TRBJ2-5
CASRTGGGETQYF
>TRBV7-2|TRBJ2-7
CASSSSSYEQYF
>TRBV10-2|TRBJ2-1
CASSGGRATYNEQFF
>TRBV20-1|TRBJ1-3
CSARDPTAGNTIYF
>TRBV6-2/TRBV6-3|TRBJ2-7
CASRQGLSYEQYF
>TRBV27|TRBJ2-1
CASKNPAVSYNEQFF
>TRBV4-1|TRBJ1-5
CASSQGGRYNQPQHF
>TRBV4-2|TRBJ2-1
CASSQTLGGTTYNEQFF
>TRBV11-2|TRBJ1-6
CASSFSQGGYNSPLHF
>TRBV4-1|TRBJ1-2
CASSQGQGNGYTF
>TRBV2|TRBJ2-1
CASLRQGGLAQFF
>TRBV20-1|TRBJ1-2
CSARGTGWDYGYTF
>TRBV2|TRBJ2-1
CASSDQGFNEQFF
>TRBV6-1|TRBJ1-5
CASNRGSNQPQHF